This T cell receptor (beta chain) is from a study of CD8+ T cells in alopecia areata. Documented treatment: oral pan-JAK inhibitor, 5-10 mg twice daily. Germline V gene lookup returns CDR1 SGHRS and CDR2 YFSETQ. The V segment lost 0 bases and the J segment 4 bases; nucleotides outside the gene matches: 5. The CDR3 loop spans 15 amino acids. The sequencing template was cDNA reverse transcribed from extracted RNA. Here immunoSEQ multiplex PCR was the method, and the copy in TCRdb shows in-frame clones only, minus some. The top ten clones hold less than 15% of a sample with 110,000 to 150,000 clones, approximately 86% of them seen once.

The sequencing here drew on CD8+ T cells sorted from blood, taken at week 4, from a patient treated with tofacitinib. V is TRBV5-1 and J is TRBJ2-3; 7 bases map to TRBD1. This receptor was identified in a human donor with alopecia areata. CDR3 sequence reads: CASSLGQGEADTQYF. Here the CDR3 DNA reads TGCGCCAGCAGCTTGGGACAGGGTGAGGCAGATACGCAGTATTTT.